The 24 T cell receptor beta chains reported below all come from one sample, sequenced in a study of CD8 T cells in Susac syndrome. RNA was extracted with the RNeasy kit, and a quantity of roughly 0.45 to 1 ug was reverse transcribed using random hexamers. TCRdb reprocessed the immunoSEQ multiplex PCR reads via MiXCR and lists one record per CDR3 protein. The sample lists under 350,000 distinct CDR3 sequences; just over 90% were seen once. Sequences were obtained from CD4+ T cells from PBMCs. Source of these receptors: a human donor with multiple sclerosis.

The V and J genes are TRBV7-9 and TRBJ2-1, with TRBD2 identical over 9 bases. This CDR3 contains 15 residues. V dropped 5 bases and J dropped 7; count of bases not matched to a gene: 9. Germline values: CDR1 SEHNR, CDR2 FQNEAQ (reference sequence). The CDR3 sequence: CASSPSVAGVNEQFF. CDR3 nucleotide sequence: TGTGCCAGCAGCCCGAGTGTAGCGGGAGTGAATGAGCAGTTCTTC.

This chain connects TRBV15 to TRBJ2-7; D is perhaps TRBD1 (5 bases). V was clipped by 0 bases and J by 0 bases, with 12 bases between them. CDR1 and CDR2 from the germline V gene are LNHNV and YYDKDF (reference sequence). The CDR3 contains 16 residues. The CDR3 sequence is CATSREGAESSYEQYF. The CDR3 coding sequence is TGTGCCACCAGCAGAGAAGGGGCAGAGAGCTCCTACGAGCAGTACTTC. Using reference TRBV15 and TRBJ2-7 for the parts outside the CDR3, the full variable domain is DAMVIQNPRYQVTQFGKPVTLSCSQTLNHNVMYWYQQKSSQAPKLLFHYYDKDFNNEADTPDNFQSRRPNTSFCFLDIRSPGLGDTAMYLCATSREGAESSYEQYFGPGTRLTVT.

The chain joins TRBV5-1 to TRBJ1-4, with D unresolved. The V gene lost 4 bases and the J gene lost 5 bases, with 12 bases spanning the gap. CDR3 size: 14 residues. Per germline, CDR1 SGHRS and CDR2 YFSETQ. The CDR3 DNA reads TGCGCCAGCAGCCAAGGAACCTCGAATGAAAAACTGTTTTTT. Encoded protein: CASSQGTSNEKLFF.

In DNA form, the CDR3 reads TGCAGTGCTAGGGACAGGCAATGGGGGGAGACCCAGTACTTC. Translation: CSARDRQWGETQYF. The rearrangement links TRBV20-1 to TRBJ2-5; 7 bases are a match to TRBD1. CDR3 size: 14 residues. Germline V gene lookup returns CDR1 DFQATT and CDR2 SNEGSKA (reference sequence). Unmatched junction bases numbered 9, after V lost 3 bases and J lost 5 bases.

This chain connects TRBV7-9 to TRBJ2-1, with TRBD1 matching 8 bases. V dropped 0 bases and J dropped 6; count of bases not matched to a gene: 10. The length of the CDR3 is 17 residues. Germline V lookup: CDR1 SEHNR, CDR2 FQNEAQ (reference sequence). This CDR3 is CASSLALRGRARNEQFF. The CDR3 DNA sequence: TGTGCCAGCAGCTTAGCGCTCAGGGGGCGAGCCCGCAATGAGCAGTTCTTC. The entire variable domain, with the rest obtained from reference TRBV7-9 and TRBJ2-1, is as follows: DTGVSQNPRHKITKRGQNVTFRCDPISEHNRLYWYRQTLGQGPEFLTYFQNEAQLEKSRLLSDRFSAERPKGSFSTLEIQRTEQGDSAMYLCASSLALRGRARNEQFFGPGTRLTVL.

The chain employs TRBV5-1 and TRBJ2-5; 7 positions match TRBD2. Germline V gene lookup returns CDR1 SGHRS and CDR2 YFSETQ. J gave up 4 bases and V 4 bases, and 10 bases lay outside the gene matches. This CDR3 is built from 15 residues. CDR3 in DNA: TGCGCCAGCAGCGCGAGGGGTCCGGGGGGAGAGACCCAGTACTTC. It yields the protein CASSARGPGGETQYF.

CDR3 sequence reads: CSASRQADEQFF. As DNA, the CDR3 is TGCAGTGCTAGTAGACAGGCGGATGAGCAGTTCTTC. The chain joins TRBV20-1 to TRBJ2-1; D is possibly TRBD1 (6 bases). This CDR3 region has 12 residues. CDR1 DFQATT and CDR2 SNEGSKA come from the germline V gene (reference sequence). V shed 3 bases and J shed 8 bases, with 11 bases lying between them.

The chain is built from TRBV5-1 and TRBJ2-5, with D possibly being TRBD2 (5 bases). CDR3 length equals 14 residues. Germline assignment: CDR1 SGHRS and CDR2 YFSETQ. V lost 2 bases and J lost 1, with 9 bases in between. The CDR3 reads CASSFRTSQETQYF. The DNA of the CDR3 is TGCGCCAGCAGCTTCAGGACTTCCCAAGAGACCCAGTACTTC.

The chain carries TRBV5-6 and TRBJ2-2, with D perhaps matching TRBD2 (5 bases). The V end lost 3 bases, the J end lost 5 bases, and 17 bases lay between the germline ends. Germline V lookup: CDR1 SGHDT, CDR2 YYEEEE. The CDR3 has 16 residues. The CDR3 reads CASSSRRAAYTGELFF. In nucleotides, the CDR3 is TGTGCCAGCAGCTCAAGGCGGGCGGCATATACCGGGGAGCTGTTTTTT.

The chain carries TRBV5-1 and TRBJ2-5, with 7 bases identical to TRBD2. With 3 bases clipped from V and 2 bases from J, the junction kept 10 bases outside the gene matches. The CDR3 has 16 residues. Germline V gene data show CDR1 as SGHRS and CDR2 as YFSETQ. The CDR3 loop reads CASSWLGAGVQETQYF. In DNA form, the CDR3 reads TGCGCCAGCAGCTGGCTCGGGGCGGGGGTTCAAGAGACCCAGTACTTC.

The CDR3 loop reads CASSQGRGRSWTEAFF. CDR3 sequence (DNA): TGTGCCAGCAGCCAGGGTCGGGGGAGGAGCTGGACTGAAGCTTTCTTT. The genes are TRBV4-2 and TRBJ1-1, with D possibly matching TRBD1 (5 bases). The CDR3 runs 16 residues. V lost 3 bases to trimming and J lost 5 bases, with 19 bases between them. Germline V gives CDR1 LGHNA, CDR2 YNFKEQ.

V is TRBV2 and J is TRBJ2-3, with TRBD2 matching 9 bases. The CDR3 loop spans 14 amino acids. Trimming at V came to 6 bases and at J to 1 base, leaving 2 bases not matched to a gene. CDR1 and CDR2 from the germline V gene are SNHLY and FYNNEI. CDR3 nucleotides: TGTGCCAGCAGACAGCGGGAGGGCACAGATACGCAGTATTTT. This translates into CASRQREGTDTQYF.

The chain has TRBV7-2 and TRBJ1-4; 8 nucleotides line up with TRBD1. Germline loops: CDR1 SGHTA, CDR2 FQGNSA. The V segment lost 5 bases and the J segment 10 bases; nucleotides outside the gene matches: 15. CDR3 length: 16 amino acids. CDR3 residues: CASSSFQGQGIGKLFF. For the CDR3, the DNA is TGTGCCAGCAGCAGCTTTCAAGGACAGGGTATAGGAAAACTGTTTTTT.

The genes are TRBV5-6 and TRBJ1-1; D unresolved. Trimming cost V 0 bases and J 8 bases, with 8 bases left between them. The CDR3 covers 12 residues. The germline V gene has CDR1 SGHDT and CDR2 YYEEEE. CDR3 nucleotides: TGTGCCAGCAGCTTGGGGCAGCGAGAAGCTTTCTTT. The encoded protein is CASSLGQREAFF.

The chain employs TRBV6-1 and TRBJ2-1, with TRBD1 identical over 8 bases. The CDR3 is made up of 14 amino acids. With 6 bases clipped from V and 5 bases from J, the junction kept 6 bases outside the gene matches. Germline lookup yields CDR1 MNHNS and CDR2 SASEGT. The CDR3 region is CASSATGVHNEQFF. In DNA, the CDR3 is TGTGCCAGCAGCGCGACAGGGGTCCACAATGAGCAGTTCTTC.

This chain connects TRBV28 to TRBJ2-4, with 7 bases fitting TRBD1. Germline V gene sequence: CDR1 MDHEN, CDR2 SYDVKM. Trimming at V came to 6 bases and at J to 0 bases, leaving 5 bases not matched to a gene. CDR3 size: 15 residues. CDR3 region: CASSTAGGAKNIQYF. CDR3 coding DNA: TGTGCCAGCAGCACCGCAGGGGGAGCCAAAAACATTCAGTACTTC.

The J gene is TRBJ2-2, the V gene TRBV30; D gene ambiguous. Per the germline V gene, CDR1 is GTSNPN and CDR2 is SVGIG (reference sequence). The V end lost 3 bases, the J end lost 2 bases, and 7 bases lay between the germline ends. The CDR3 runs 13 residues. The CDR3 DNA is TGTGCCTGGAGCGCGTCTAACACCGGGGAGCTGTTTTTT. Protein sequence: CAWSASNTGELFF.

The chain is built from TRBV20-1 and TRBJ2-7, with 8 nucleotides matching TRBD2. This CDR3 has 12 residues. With 2 bases clipped from V and 6 bases from J, the junction kept 3 bases outside the gene matches. Per germline, CDR1 DFQATT and CDR2 SNEGSKA (reference sequence). The CDR3 loop reads CSARRAGGEQYF. The DNA of the CDR3 is TGCAGTGCTAGAAGGGCGGGAGGCGAGCAGTACTTC.

This clonotype was seen just once. This chain's CDR3 is CASSIRQTGELFF. DNA for the CDR3: TGTGCCAGTAGTATTCGGCAGACTGGGGAGCTGTTTTTT. The chain carries TRBV19 and TRBJ2-2; D remains unclear. V was cut by 3 bases and J by 8 bases, with 10 bases left in between. The CDR3 totals 13 residues. Germline V gene lookup returns CDR1 LNHDA and CDR2 SQIVND (reference sequence).

This chain connects TRBV6-5 to TRBJ1-3; tentatively, D is TRBD1 (5 bases). V shed 0 bases and J shed 6 bases, with 12 bases lying between them. The CDR3 loop spans 15 amino acids. Per the germline V gene, CDR1 is MNHEY and CDR2 is SVGAGI. In DNA form, the CDR3 reads TGTGCCAGCAGTTACTCCACAGGAGCGGAAAACACCATATATTTT. This codes for CASSYSTGAENTIYF.

This chain joins TRBV19 and TRBJ2-1; maybe TRBD2 (5 bases). The germline V gene has CDR1 LNHDA and CDR2 SQIVND (reference sequence). V was trimmed by 6 bases and J by 1 base, leaving 19 bases between them. This CDR3 is 17 amino acids long. The CDR3 coding sequence is TGTGCCAGTAGCGCACTTAGAGGGATCGGTTCCTACAATGAGCAGTTCTTC. Translation: CASSALRGIGSYNEQFF.

This clonotype has a single count. V usage is TRBV5-4 and J usage is TRBJ2-3; D tentatively fits TRBD1 or TRBD2 (5 bases each). Germline CDR1 SGHNT, CDR2 YYREEE (reference sequence). The CDR3 contains 17 residues. V lost 0 bases, J lost 0 bases, and 14 bases lay in between. CDR3 DNA: TGTGCCAGCAGCTTGGATCGGTGGGGGACCAGCACAGATACGCAGTATTTT. Amino acid sequence: CASSLDRWGTSTDTQYF.

The chain uses TRBV19 and TRBJ1-1, with no clear D. The CDR3 contains 13 residues. Germline CDR1 reads LNHDA; CDR2 reads SQIVND (reference sequence). Trimming cost V 5 bases and J 1 base, with 8 bases left between them. The CDR3 region has the DNA TGTGCCAGTAGTCAGGATCCGAACACTGAAGCTTTCTTT. Its protein is CASSQDPNTEAFF.

The genes are TRBV4-3 and TRBJ2-1; tentative D call: TRBD2 (6 bases). CDR1 is LGHNA and CDR2 is YSLEER in the germline V gene. With 0 bases removed from V and 3 bases from J, the gap between germline ends came to 15 bases. This CDR3 region has 17 residues. The DNA for the CDR3 is TGCGCCAGCAGCCAAGAGGGGCGCGGGACCTTCTACAATGAGCAGTTCTTC. As protein: CASSQEGRGTFYNEQFF.